This paragraph reports one TCR beta chain. Its antigen remains undetermined. No base quality values were provided; no much bigger clone lies one nucleotide off. The sample comes from a study of neoadjuvant anti-PD-1 for oral cavity cancer (dated by TCRdb to 2020 to 2023). Concerning the study at large: Patients mostly received three to four biweekly doses of nivolumab at 3 mg/kg before curative-intent surgical resection. An approximately 31% response rate was observed in the parent correlative cohort, in which more than ten patients were included. Responders were defined as patients with complete response, partial response or stable disease by RECIST 1.1; non-responders were defined as patients with progression. For patients who did not progress, a fourth nivolumab dose was given around day 43, followed by definitive surgical resection on days 50-56. The research as a whole found: Higher pretreatment blood Treg/Th17 ratios correlated with both higher pretreatment blood TCRbeta clonality and lower post-treatment tumor TCRbeta clonality. After neoadjuvant nivolumab, non-responders showed significantly higher T cell clonality (Gini index) in PBMCs than responders did. Only a few patients per response group were included in the TCR analyses, and the authors called for validation in larger cohorts.

There are 15 amino acids in the CDR3, from cysteine to phenylalanine inclusive. Only the CDR3 DNA is retained, 45 bases long and in frame from the first base. V and J lose 6 bases and 1 base, and a span of 16 bases separates them. In the germline V gene, CDR1 corresponds to SGHDT and CDR2 to YYEEEE. The sample's time point label, in plain terms: after neoadjuvant nivolumab, at surgical resection. The patients had newly diagnosed stage II-IVA oral cavity squamous cell carcinoma and had not received any prior systemic or radiation treatment. The cohort consisted of patients with HPV-negative, locally advanced oral cavity squamous cell carcinoma. No culture maintenance or expansion was done, as the peripheral blood mononuclear cells went straight to analysis. Samples came from a longitudinal correlative study of a single-arm phase II trial of neoadjuvant nivolumab in oral cavity squamous cell carcinoma. Subject-matched pre- and post-treatment PBMCs and tumors from three responders and three non-responders underwent genomic DNA-based TCRbeta sequencing. Peripheral blood mononuclear cells were collected before nivolumab treatment and were collected again after treatment, at the time of surgery. Genomic DNA was isolated from PBMCs using the Maxwell RSC DNA from Cells kit.

For deep sequencing of PBMC libraries, mostly 450 to 500 ng of input genomic DNA was used, and six replicates were run per sample. The immunoSEQ hsTCRbeta kit was used to prepare TCRbeta libraries according to the manufacturer's instructions. An Illumina NovaSeq 6000 S4 flow cell was used to sequence the final libraries, which had first been combined to 3 nM. Per the source publication's procedure: The immunoSEQ Analyzer handled quality control and preprocessing of the raw data. The analysis was limited to productive rearrangements, and each clonotype was defined by a unique CDR3 amino acid sequence. Using the R package tcR, the researchers computed the Gini-Simpson index as their estimate of repertoire clonality. Gini indices were compared with Student's t test, and associations with tumor size change were assessed by Pearson correlation. In TCRdb, the immuneACCESS table is reduced to in-frame sequences with V and J assigned. These tables do not hold every clone; where another copy was compared, an unresolved V gene accounts for under half, and the others remain unexplained. That table furnishes V, J and clone size, whereas the DNA furnished D and trimming. The sample table contains 9,500 to 15,000 clones; only one count was recorded for over 55% of them. The ten largest clones add up to 2% to 2.5% of the sample.

This TCR was recovered from a person between 40 and 85 years old with oral cavity squamous cell carcinoma. The V gene is TRBV5-6 and the J gene is TRBJ2-5, with the D call perhaps TRBD1 or TRBD2, as 5 bases match in each case. The input for sequencing was PBMCs, taken after nivolumab (anti-PD-1) treatment. The DNA reads as follows: TGTGCCAGCACCCAAGATGGGGGATTCCAAGAGACCCAGTACTTC. It specifies CASTQDGGFQETQYF.